Shown below are 13 T cell receptor beta chains from a single sample sequenced in a study of T cells after yellow fever vaccination. Each CDR3 protein gets one entry after TCRdb re-called the 5' RACE reads with MiXCR. The sample has approximately 580,000 distinct CDR3 sequences; less than 20% are singletons. Sequencing used PBMCs, obtained 5 days after the first yellow fever vaccination. The receptors stem from a man aged 18 to 35 who received the YFV17D yellow fever vaccine.

This clonotype was observed a handful of times. The chain employs TRBV7-2 and TRBJ1-1; 8 nucleotides agree with TRBD1. CDR3 length: 13 amino acids. Germline trimming cut 9 bases from V and 1 base from J; bases unmatched to any gene: 4. Germline V gene data show CDR1 as SGHTA and CDR2 as FQGNSA. In DNA form, the CDR3 reads TGTGCCAGTGATCAGGGGGCGAACACTGAAGCTTTCTTT. It translates to CASDQGANTEAFF.

This chain links TRBV7-2 with TRBJ1-6; D is unresolved. This CDR3 region has 16 residues. Germline assignment: CDR1 SGHTA and CDR2 FQGNSA. V was pared by 4 bases and J by 7 bases, with 17 bases between. The CDR3 bases are TGTGCCAGCAGCTCCCGGCCGGGAAGAGGCAATTCACCCCTCCACTTT. This sequence encodes CASSSRPGRGNSPLHF.

Comment on this clonotype: This may come from a read error, since a much larger clone is one base off. V gene TRBV5-1 combines with J gene TRBJ2-1, with D maybe TRBD1 (5 bases). This CDR3 is built from 16 residues. Trimming cost V 0 bases and J 9 bases, with 19 bases left between them. CDR1 and CDR2 from the germline V gene are SGHRS and YFSETQ. This chain's CDR3 is CASSLAAAGKGSEQFF. The DNA of the CDR3 is TGCGCCAGCAGCTTGGCCGCGGCAGGGAAAGGCAGTGAGCAGTTCTTC.

This chain uses TRBV5-6 with TRBJ2-5, with 11 bases identical to TRBD1. The J segment lost 9 bases and the V segment lost 3 bases, leaving 7 bases of the junction unmatched. CDR3 length: 14 amino acids. Germline-derived CDR1 and CDR2 are SGHDT and YYEEEE. The CDR3 loop is CASSSSGTGGPQYF. CDR3 coding DNA: TGTGCCAGCAGCTCATCCGGGACAGGGGGTCCCCAGTACTTC.

This clonotype was seen a handful of times. The rearrangement uses TRBV7-9 and TRBJ2-7, with D unresolved. V dropped 1 base and J dropped 6 bases, with 13 bases sitting between them. This CDR3 region has 14 residues. Germline V gives CDR1 SEHNR, CDR2 FQNEAQ (reference sequence). In DNA, the CDR3 is TGTGCCAGCAGCTTAGGCCCCCGGTGGGGCGAGCAGTACTTC. Protein: CASSLGPRWGEQYF.

The CDR3, as DNA: TGTGCCAGCAGCCCCAAAGGTACAGGGGAAGCTTTCTTT. Translated, it gives CASSPKGTGEAFF. The chain joins TRBV7-3 to TRBJ1-1; D is perhaps TRBD1 (6 bases). CDR1 is SGHTA and CDR2 is FQGTGA in the germline V gene. V lost 5 bases, J lost 8 bases, and 15 bases lay in between. The CDR3 sequence is 13 residues long.

This clonotype was seen ten or more times. The gene calls are TRBV12-3 or TRBV12-4 and TRBJ2-3, with D perhaps assigned TRBD1 or TRBD2 (5 bases each). The CDR3 consists of 15 residues. V was pared by 7 bases and J by 1 base, with 15 bases between. The DNA of the CDR3 is TGTGCCAGCACGCGAGGGGTCTTAGGCACAGATACGCAGTATTTT. Its protein is CASTRGVLGTDTQYF.

This clonotype was counted a few times. This chain joins TRBV28 and TRBJ2-5; D gene ambiguous. Deletions cut 2 bases from V and 0 bases from J, with 10 bases between. Germline CDR1 reads MDHEN; CDR2 reads SYDVKM. This CDR3 is 15 amino acids long. DNA for the CDR3: TGTGCCAGCAGTTTACTTGACGCAGACCAAGAGACCCAGTACTTC. Encoded protein: CASSLLDADQETQYF.

There are a few counts of this clonotype. This sequence joins TRBV4-2 and TRBJ1-1, with D tentatively TRBD1 (5 bases). Between the trimmed V and J ends, which lost 0 bases and 5 bases, there was a span of 10 bases. Germline V gene lookup returns CDR1 LGHNA and CDR2 YNFKEQ. The length of the CDR3 is 14 residues. The CDR3 region has the DNA TGTGCCAGCAGCCAAGATATCAGGGAGACTGAAGCTTTCTTT. As protein: CASSQDIRETEAFF.

The chain combines TRBV4-1 with TRBJ1-5; D perhaps matches TRBD1 (6 bases). Between the trimmed V and J ends, which lost 1 base and 5 bases, there was a span of 12 bases. The germline gives CDR1 MGHRA, CDR2 YSYEKL. The CDR3 is 15 residues long. The CDR3 loop reads CASSQVHREDQPQHF. CDR3 coding DNA: TGCGCCAGCAGCCAAGTGCACAGGGAGGATCAGCCCCAGCATTTT.

V gene TRBV7-9 combines with J gene TRBJ2-5; no clear D gene. The CDR3 is made up of 14 amino acids. Germline CDR1 SEHNR, CDR2 FQNEAQ (reference sequence). Trimming pared 5 bases from V and 3 bases from J, leaving 13 bases between. CDR3 sequence reads: CASSADVRKETQYF. In DNA, the CDR3 is TGTGCCAGCAGCGCAGACGTACGGAAAGAGACCCAGTACTTC.

The chain uses TRBV18 and TRBJ2-7; the match to TRBD2 covers 11 bases. J gave up 2 bases and V 6 bases, and 3 bases lay outside the gene matches. CDR1 KGHSH and CDR2 LQKENI come from the germline V gene. The CDR3 sequence is 14 residues long. The CDR3 DNA reads TGTGCCAGCTCTGATAGCGGGGGGGCCTACGAGCAGTACGTC. It translates to CASSDSGGAYEQYV.

This clonotype was detected a few times. The chain combines TRBV4-1 with TRBJ2-5; TRBD2 matches 7 bases. After removal of 1 base from V and 1 base from J, the junction contained 6 bases not matched to a gene. Germline lookup yields CDR1 MGHRA and CDR2 YSYEKL. This CDR3 region has 16 residues. This CDR3 is CASSQASSGSQETQYF. The CDR3, as DNA: TGCGCCAGCAGCCAAGCCTCTAGCGGTTCCCAAGAGACCCAGTACTTC.